This TCR beta chain was sequenced during a study of human T cells and chemical hapten exposure. Overall study results and limits: TCRs whose frequency exceeded 1 in 1000 remained the same following DPC sensitization.

The time point: patch test 2, 6 weeks after DPC sensitization. As to treatment: therapeutic diphenylcyclopropenone sensitization with weekly scalp DPC. V gave up 6 bases and J gave up 2 bases, with 21 bases separating them. This CDR3 is 17 amino acids long. Germline values: CDR1 SGHTA, CDR2 FQGNSA. Individual cDNA molecules received unique molecular identifiers in the library. MiXCR, run by TCRdb on the RACE reads, gives a single entry per CDR3 protein. The data contain some 88,000 distinct CDR3 sequences, around 10% of them singletons. Points on this clonotype: The antigen remains unidentified.

The input for sequencing was whole blood, taken in connection with sensitization to the hapten diphenylcyclopropenone (DPC). The sequence was collected from a man in his forties or fifties with alopecia areata. Some clones in this sample may be carry-over from other donors' samples. The chain has TRBV7-2 and TRBJ2-3; the D gene could be TRBD1 or TRBD2 (5 bases each). CDR3 coding DNA: TGTGCCAGCAGTCTCCCCGGGGCAGGTCTTAACACAGATACGCAGTATTTT. It specifies CASSLPGAGLNTDTQYF. The variable domain in full, with the rest retrieved from reference TRBV7-2 and TRBJ2-3, is GAGVSQSPSNKVTEKGKDVELRCDPISGHTALYWYRQSLGQGLEFLIYFQGNSAPDKSGLPSDRFSAERTGGSVSTLTIQRTQQEDSAVYLCASSLPGAGLNTDTQYFGPGTRLTVL.